This entry features one T cell receptor beta chain sequence. As yet, its antigen is unknown. This record belongs to a study of T cell responses to AZD1222 COVID-19 vaccine. Study conclusions and caveats: It should be noted that donors were predominantly white British and more often female, and clonal diversity was possibly underestimated. A rise in Spike-specific TCR breadth and depth followed two AZD1222 doses. It was only six AZD1222 recipients who were seropositive at baseline. Targeting of unmutated variant regions was reportedly seen in nearly half of spike-specific TCRs.

Germline CDR1 and CDR2: KGHDR and SFDVKD. J lost 3 bases, V lost 7 bases, and 12 bases had no gene match. The CDR3 loop spans 16 amino acids. The method was immunoSEQ multiplex PCR; TCRdb's version includes in-frame clones alone and lacks a portion of them. The repertoire holds under 150,000 clones, with roughly 90% as singletons. Sample: peripheral blood, taken on day 0 of AZD1222 vaccination. The chain has TRBV24-1 and TRBJ2-7; 9 positions agree with TRBD1. The sequence derives from an adult in good health. CDR3 protein: CATRTCKGQGNYEQYF. CDR3 nucleotides: TGTGCCACCAGGACTTGTAAAGGACAGGGGAACTACGAGCAGTACTTC.